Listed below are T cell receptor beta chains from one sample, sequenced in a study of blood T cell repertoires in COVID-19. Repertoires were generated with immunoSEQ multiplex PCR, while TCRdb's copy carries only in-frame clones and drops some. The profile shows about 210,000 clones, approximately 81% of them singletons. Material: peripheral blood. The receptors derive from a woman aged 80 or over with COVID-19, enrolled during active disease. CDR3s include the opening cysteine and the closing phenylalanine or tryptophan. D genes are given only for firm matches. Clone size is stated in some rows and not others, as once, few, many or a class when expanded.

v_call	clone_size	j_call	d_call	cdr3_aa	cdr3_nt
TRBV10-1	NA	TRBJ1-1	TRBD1	CASSGGTGGTEAFF	TGCGCCAGCAGTGGGGGGACAGGGGGCACTGAAGCTTTCTTT
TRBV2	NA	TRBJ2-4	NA	CASRNRDLAKNIQYF	TGTGCCAGCAGGAACAGGGATTTAGCCAAAAACATTCAGTACTTC
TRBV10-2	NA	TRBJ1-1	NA	CASSEARLSTEAFF	TGCGCCAGCAGTGAGGCCCGGTTGAGCACTGAAGCTTTCTTT
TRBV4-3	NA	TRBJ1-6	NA	CASSQDYAEYNSPLHF	TGCGCCAGCAGCCAAGATTACGCGGAGTACAATTCACCCCTCCACTTT
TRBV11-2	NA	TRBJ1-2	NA	CASSLTRDSNYGYTF	TGTGCCAGCAGCCTTACTAGGGACTCTAACTATGGCTACACCTTC
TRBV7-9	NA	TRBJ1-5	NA	CASSLDGGKPQHF	TGTGCCAGCAGCTTAGACGGGGGGAAGCCCCAGCATTTT
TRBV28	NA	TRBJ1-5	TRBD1	CASLGQGAWGRNQPQHF	TGTGCCAGCCTCGGACAGGGGGCCTGGGGGCGCAATCAGCCCCAGCATTTT
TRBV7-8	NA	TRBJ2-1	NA	CASSREDYNEQFF	TGTGCCAGCAGCCGCGAGGACTACAATGAGCAGTTCTTC
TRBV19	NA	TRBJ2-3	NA	CASSPFAGPDTQYF	TGTGCCAGTAGTCCGTTTGCGGGCCCAGATACGCAGTATTTT
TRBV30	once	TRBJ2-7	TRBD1	CAWSAGGSLYF	TGTGCCTGGAGTGCAGGGGGAAGCCTGTACTTC
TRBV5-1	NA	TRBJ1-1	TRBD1	CASSLGGTGGLGTEAFF	TGCGCCAGCAGCTTGGGTGGGACAGGGGGCTTAGGGACTGAAGCTTTCTTT
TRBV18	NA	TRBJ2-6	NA	CASSPDWTVNSGANVLTF	TGTGCCAGCTCACCAGATTGGACAGTTAACTCTGGGGCCAACGTCCTGACTTTC
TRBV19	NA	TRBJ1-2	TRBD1	CASSLTGTGSNGYTF	TGTGCCAGTAGTCTAACCGGGACAGGCAGTAATGGCTACACCTTC
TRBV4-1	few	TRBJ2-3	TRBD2	CASSQSQLLAGGPGTDTQYF	TGCGCCAGCAGCCAATCCCAACTACTAGCGGGGGGGCCGGGCACAGATACGCAGTATTTT
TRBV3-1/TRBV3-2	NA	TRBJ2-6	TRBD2	CASSQGGGRANVLTF	TGTGCCAGCAGCCAAGGCGGGGGAAGGGCCAACGTCCTGACTTTC
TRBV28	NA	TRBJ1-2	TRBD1	CASSQSGTGSLGGYTF	TGTGCCAGCAGTCAGTCCGGGACAGGGTCTTTGGGGGGCTACACCTTC
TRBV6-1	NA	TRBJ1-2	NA	CASSEGGSRYGYTF	TGTGCCAGCAGTGAAGGGGGCAGTCGCTATGGCTACACCTTC
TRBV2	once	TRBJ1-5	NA	CASNLEHTSNQPQHF	TGTGCCAGCAATCTAGAACACACTAGCAATCAGCCCCAGCATTTT
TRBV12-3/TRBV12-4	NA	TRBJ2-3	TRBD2	CASTSGGADTQYF	TGTGCCAGCACTAGCGGGGGGGCAGATACGCAGTATTTT
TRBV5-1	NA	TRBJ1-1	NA	CASSLGGTGNTEAFF	TGCGCCAGCAGCCTCGGGGGAACGGGGAACACTGAAGCTTTCTTT
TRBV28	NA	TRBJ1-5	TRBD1	CASSSISPGQWGRTQHF	TGTGCCAGCAGTTCGATTTCTCCGGGACAGTGGGGAAGGACCCAGCATTTT
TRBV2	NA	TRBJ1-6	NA	CASSDHRDSNNSPLHF	TGTGCCAGCAGTGACCACCGGGACTCTAATAATTCACCCCTCCACTTT
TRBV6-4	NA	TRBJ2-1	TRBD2	CASSGSGGAGNEQFF	TGTGCCAGCAGTGGGAGCGGGGGGGCCGGTAATGAGCAGTTCTTC
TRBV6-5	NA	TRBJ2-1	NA	CASRWGEGSYNEQFF	TGTGCCAGCAGATGGGGTGAGGGTTCCTACAATGAGCAGTTCTTC
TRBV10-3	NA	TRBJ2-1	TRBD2	CAISASGGSYNEQFF	TGTGCCATCAGTGCTAGCGGGGGATCCTACAATGAGCAGTTCTTC
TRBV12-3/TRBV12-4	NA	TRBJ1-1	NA	CASSRVAEAFF	TGTGCCAGCAGCAGGGTTGCTGAAGCTTTCTTT
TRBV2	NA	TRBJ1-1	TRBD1	CASMGQGNTEAFF	TGTGCCAGTATGGGACAGGGGAACACTGAAGCTTTCTTT
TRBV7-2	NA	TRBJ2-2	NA	CASSFPGTGELFF	TGTGCCAGCAGCTTCCCGGGCACCGGGGAGCTGTTTTTT
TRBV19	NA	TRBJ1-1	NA	CASSMTAPTEAFF	TGTGCCAGTAGCATGACTGCCCCCACTGAAGCTTTCTTT
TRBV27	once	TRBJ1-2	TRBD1	CASRFQGALASKGYTF	TGTGCCAGCAGATTTCAGGGGGCCTTAGCAAGTAAAGGCTACACCTTC
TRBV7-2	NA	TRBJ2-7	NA	CASSLGGPYEQYF	TGTGCCAGCAGCTTAGGGGGCCCCTACGAGCAGTACTTC
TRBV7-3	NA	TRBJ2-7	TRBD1	CASSEGQGSSYEQYF	TGTGCCAGCAGCGAAGGACAGGGGAGCTCCTACGAGCAGTACTTC
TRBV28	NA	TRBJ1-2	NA	CASSLLQGTAGGYTF	TGTGCCAGCAGTTTATTACAGGGTACGGCCGGAGGCTACACCTTC
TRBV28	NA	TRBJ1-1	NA	CASSSTGLEAFF	TGTGCCAGCAGTTCCACAGGCTTAGAAGCTTTCTTT
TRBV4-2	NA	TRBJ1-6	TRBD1	CASSLGQGGSPLHF	TGTGCCAGCAGCCTGGGACAGGGGGGTTCACCCCTCCACTTT
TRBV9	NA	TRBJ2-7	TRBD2	CASSVTSGYEQYF	TGTGCCAGCAGCGTAACTAGCGGCTACGAGCAGTACTTC
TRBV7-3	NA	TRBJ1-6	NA	CASSLGTPNSPLHF	TGTGCCAGCAGCTTAGGGACACCTAATTCACCCCTCCACTTT
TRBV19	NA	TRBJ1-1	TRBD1	CASSITGTGNTEAFF	TGTGCCAGTAGTATAACCGGGACAGGGAATACTGAAGCTTTCTTT
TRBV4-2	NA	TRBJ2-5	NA	CASSRSVSETQYF	TGTGCCAGCAGCCGCTCGGTCTCAGAGACCCAGTACTTC
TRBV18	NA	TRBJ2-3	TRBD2	CASSRTPRTSGSTDTQYF	TGTGCCAGCTCACGGACTCCCCGGACTAGCGGGTCCACAGATACGCAGTATTTT
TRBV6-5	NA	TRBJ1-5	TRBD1	CASSYSGTGGWAQHF	TGTGCCAGCAGTTACTCGGGAACAGGGGGCTGGGCCCAGCATTTT
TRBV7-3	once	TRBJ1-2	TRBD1	CASSLGGQGEYGYTF	TGTGCCAGCAGCTTAGGCGGACAGGGGGAATATGGCTACACCTTC
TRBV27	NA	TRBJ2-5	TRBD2	CASSLSGLAGGLAEYF	TGTGCCAGCAGTTTATCTGGACTAGCGGGGGGACTAGCAGAGTACTTC
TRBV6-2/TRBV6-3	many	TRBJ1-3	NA	CASSSRAGSGNTIYF	TGTGCCAGCAGTAGCCGGGCGGGCTCTGGAAACACCATATATTTT